These T cell receptor beta chains were read from a single sample in a study of beta chain features in type 1 diabetes. TCRdb's table, derived via immunoSEQ multiplex PCR, lists solely in-frame clones and lacks some. The data hold about 340,000 clones, with roughly 13% observed a single time. The material sequenced was naive CD4+ T cells from blood. The receptor source for this set is a young woman with type 1 diabetes. Both conserved end residues are part of each CDR3. The D gene is left open where the match is weak. Size tells how often a clone was seen (once, few, many) or the class of an expanded clone, and some rows leave it out.

v_call: TRBV28
clone_size: NA
j_call: TRBJ2-1
d_call: TRBD2
cdr3_aa: CASSGLAVSHEQFF
cdr3_nt: TGTGCCAGCAGTGGACTAGCGGTGAGCCATGAGCAGTTCTTC

v_call: TRBV11-2
clone_size: NA
j_call: TRBJ2-4
d_call: TRBD2
cdr3_aa: CASSLESSGENIQYF
cdr3_nt: TGTGCCAGCAGCTTAGAGTCTAGCGGGGAAAACATTCAGTACTTC

v_call: TRBV5-4
clone_size: NA
j_call: TRBJ2-1
d_call: NA
cdr3_aa: CASSFDSGYNEQFF
cdr3_nt: TGTGCCAGCAGCTTCGACAGTGGCTACAATGAGCAGTTCTTC

v_call: TRBV20-1
clone_size: NA
j_call: TRBJ2-3
d_call: NA
cdr3_aa: CSAPPQDTQYF
cdr3_nt: TGCAGTGCCCCGCCCCAGGATACGCAGTATTTT

v_call: TRBV28
clone_size: few
j_call: TRBJ2-7
d_call: TRBD2
cdr3_aa: CASSYQLDLSGRTYEQYF
cdr3_nt: TGTGCCAGCAGTTACCAGTTGGACCTGAGCGGGAGGACTTACGAGCAGTACTTC

v_call: TRBV7-3
clone_size: NA
j_call: TRBJ2-2
d_call: NA
cdr3_aa: CASSPGYGELFF
cdr3_nt: TGTGCCAGCAGCCCCGGGTACGGGGAGCTGTTTTTT

v_call: TRBV30
clone_size: NA
j_call: TRBJ1-5
d_call: NA
cdr3_aa: CAWGRGQPQHF
cdr3_nt: TGTGCCTGGGGCAGGGGTCAGCCCCAGCATTTT

v_call: TRBV28
clone_size: NA
j_call: TRBJ1-2
d_call: NA
cdr3_aa: CASSITNGFYTF
cdr3_nt: TGTGCCAGCAGCATAACAAACGGGTTCTACACCTTC

v_call: TRBV28
clone_size: NA
j_call: TRBJ2-5
d_call: TRBD1
cdr3_aa: CASSWAGTGRQETQYF
cdr3_nt: TGTGCCAGCAGTTGGGCGGGGACAGGGCGCCAAGAGACCCAGTACTTC

v_call: TRBV19
clone_size: NA
j_call: TRBJ1-2
d_call: NA
cdr3_aa: CASQGATNYGYTF
cdr3_nt: TGTGCCAGCCAAGGGGCCACTAACTATGGCTACACCTTC

v_call: TRBV2
clone_size: NA
j_call: TRBJ2-3
d_call: TRBD2
cdr3_aa: CASSGGSGSADTQYF
cdr3_nt: TGTGCCAGCAGTGGTGGTAGCGGGAGTGCAGATACGCAGTATTTT

v_call: TRBV5-1
clone_size: few
j_call: TRBJ2-3
d_call: NA
cdr3_aa: CASSLASANTDTQYF
cdr3_nt: TGCGCCAGCAGCTTGGCCAGCGCTAACACAGATACGCAGTATTTT

v_call: TRBV2
clone_size: NA
j_call: TRBJ2-1
d_call: TRBD1
cdr3_aa: CASSSQIRLTGGRINEQFF
cdr3_nt: TGTGCCAGCAGTTCCCAAATACGCCTAACAGGGGGTCGGATCAATGAGCAGTTCTTC

v_call: TRBV29-1
clone_size: NA
j_call: TRBJ1-2
d_call: NA
cdr3_aa: CSTWNYGYTF
cdr3_nt: TGCAGCACATGGAACTATGGCTACACCTTC

v_call: TRBV10-3
clone_size: NA
j_call: TRBJ2-1
d_call: TRBD1
cdr3_aa: CAIRSGQGSNEQFF
cdr3_nt: TGTGCCATCAGGAGCGGACAGGGATCTAATGAGCAGTTCTTC

v_call: TRBV6-6
clone_size: few
j_call: TRBJ2-7
d_call: NA
cdr3_aa: CASSPQDSAQHF
cdr3_nt: TGTGCCAGCAGCCCTCAGGACAGCGCTCAGCACTTC

v_call: TRBV7-2
clone_size: few
j_call: TRBJ1-2
d_call: NA
cdr3_aa: CASSLESAGASGYTF
cdr3_nt: TGTGCCAGCAGCTTAGAAAGTGCGGGGGCGTCGGGCTACACCTTC

v_call: TRBV2
clone_size: NA
j_call: TRBJ2-1
d_call: NA
cdr3_aa: CASRDSFYNEQFF
cdr3_nt: TGTGCCAGCAGGGACTCTTTTTACAATGAGCAGTTCTTC

v_call: TRBV27
clone_size: few
j_call: TRBJ1-2
d_call: NA
cdr3_aa: CASSSQSTGIHGYTF
cdr3_nt: TGTGCCAGCAGTTCCCAATCAACAGGGATCCATGGCTACACCTTC

v_call: TRBV11-1
clone_size: NA
j_call: TRBJ2-2
d_call: NA
cdr3_aa: CASSLGRQSGELFF
cdr3_nt: TGTGCCAGCAGCTTGGGGAGACAATCCGGGGAGCTGTTTTTT

v_call: TRBV21-1
clone_size: NA
j_call: TRBJ2-5
d_call: NA
cdr3_aa: CASRRGETQYF
cdr3_nt: TGTGCCAGCAGAAGAGGGGAGACCCAGTACTTC

v_call: TRBV21-1
clone_size: NA
j_call: TRBJ1-5
d_call: NA
cdr3_aa: CASSCRGAGNQPQHF
cdr3_nt: TGTGCCAGCAGCTGCCGGGGGGCAGGCAATCAGCCCCAGCATTTT